A single sample is the source of the 16 T cell receptor beta chains below, sequenced in a study of cytomegalovirus exposure and HLA in healthy donors (dated by TCRdb to 2017 to 2019). Receptor libraries were prepared by the immunoSEQ multiplex PCR assay. TCRdb's version of the immuneACCESS table is confined to in-frame rearrangements and falls short of the full clone set. An unresolved V gene accounts for under half of the shortfall where checked; the remainder is of unknown origin. The sample includes over 85,000 clones, with around 82% observed a single time. The ten largest clonotypes hold about 12% of the sample. The specimen was PBMCs. The receptors shown here come from a woman younger than 35 in good health and CMV-seropositive.

A note on this clone: A read error may account for a junction end that differs from germline. The chain carries TRBV10-3 and TRBJ2-1; 14 bases fit TRBD2. This CDR3 has 15 amino acids. Germline V gives CDR1 ENHRY, CDR2 SYGVKD. CDR3 sequence: CASSEETSGGVEQFF. CDR3 coding DNA: TGTGCCAGCAGTGAAGAGACTAGCGGGGGGGTTGAGCAGTTCTTC.

This clone has just a few counts. The chain joins TRBV5-1 to TRBJ1-6, with TRBD1 matching 7 bases. Trimming at V came to 5 bases and at J to 7 bases, leaving 9 bases not matched to a gene. The CDR3 covers 15 residues. The germline CDR1 and CDR2 sequences are SGHRS and YFSETQ. DNA of the CDR3: TGCGCCAGCAGTTCCACAGGGGCTGGGAATTCACCCCTCCACTTT. Encoded protein: CASSSTGAGNSPLHF.

This clone was recorded a few times. The chain joins TRBV2 to TRBJ2-5; TRBD1 might be the D (6 bases). V was pared by 6 bases and J by 5 bases, with 13 bases between. Germline V CDR1 and CDR2: SNHLY, FYNNEI. This CDR3 has 13 residues. Written as DNA, the CDR3 is TGTGCCAGCAGCCAGGGGCAGCAGGAGACCCAGTACTTC. This codes for CASSQGQQETQYF.

V gene TRBV5-1 combines with J gene TRBJ2-7, with D perhaps TRBD2 (6 bases). CDR3 length equals 13 residues. Trimming left V 5 bases short and J 5 bases short, with 14 bases between. Germline CDR1 is SGHRS and CDR2 is YFSETQ. The CDR3 DNA reads as TGCGCCAGCAGTTCCGGCGGGATCCACGAGCAGTACTTC. It yields the protein CASSSGGIHEQYF.

The chain joins TRBV30 to TRBJ1-2; maybe TRBD1 (6 bases). V was shortened by 7 bases and J by 4 bases, with 19 bases between the two germline ends. The length of the CDR3 is 14 residues. Germline-derived CDR1 and CDR2 are GTSNPN and SVGIG (reference sequence). The CDR3 sequence is CASPPFGQLYGYTF. For the CDR3, the DNA is TGTGCCTCCCCCCCTTTCGGACAGCTCTATGGCTACACCTTC.

The V call is TRBV7-3, the J call TRBJ1-6; D might be TRBD1 (5 bases). The CDR3 is made up of 15 amino acids. The germline gives CDR1 SGHTA, CDR2 FQGTGA. V lost 0 bases, J lost 10 bases, and 13 bases lay in between. The DNA for the CDR3 is TGTGCCAGCAGCTTAACGAGGGGAGGAGACTCACCCCTCCACTTT. It yields the protein CASSLTRGGDSPLHF.

This sequence joins TRBV29-1 and TRBJ2-3, with 13 bases matching TRBD2. Looked up from germline, CDR1 is SQVTM and CDR2 is ANQGSEA. Trimming removed 5 bases from V and 9 bases from J; junction bases left unmatched: 17. This CDR3 is built from 17 residues. The CDR3, as DNA: TGCAGCGTTAGGACTAGCGGGGGCCTCGCAGGCTTTGGGACGCAGTATTTT. Residues: CSVRTSGGLAGFGTQYF.

V and J are TRBV13 and TRBJ2-5; 7 positions agree with TRBD2. Germline CDR1 reads PRHDT; CDR2 reads FYEKMQ (reference sequence). Trimming removed 5 bases from V and 5 bases from J; junction bases left unmatched: 8. The CDR3 consists of 14 residues. The CDR3 DNA reads as TGTGCCAGCAGCCTAGCGGCAACGGGGGAGACCCAGTACTTC. This gives the protein CASSLAATGETQYF.

V gene TRBV11-3 combines with J gene TRBJ2-7; 10 nucleotides match TRBD1. The CDR3 loop spans 15 amino acids. V trimming: 5 bases; J trimming: 0 bases; junction bases outside the gene matches: 4. Germline CDR1 and CDR2: SGHNT and YENEEA. DNA for the CDR3: TGTGCCAGCAGCAGGGGACAGGGGTACTCCTACGAGCAGTACTTC. This gives the protein CASSRGQGYSYEQYF.

The chain recombines TRBV6-5 with TRBJ2-1, with 8 bases fitting TRBD2. Germline V CDR1 and CDR2: MNHEY, SVGAGI. CDR3 length equals 15 residues. After removal of 1 base from V and 4 bases from J, the junction contained 3 bases not matched to a gene. CDR3 nucleotides: TGTGCCAGCAGTTACTTTGGCGGGGGGTACAATGAGCAGTTCTTC. Its translation is CASSYFGGGYNEQFF.

The chain couples TRBV11-2 to TRBJ1-4; possibly TRBD1 for D (6 bases). The CDR3 has 15 residues. V was shortened by 7 bases and J by 2 bases, with 14 bases between the two germline ends. From germline, CDR1 is SGHAT and CDR2 FQNNGV. The CDR3 here is CASTPGQTTNEKLFF. CDR3 DNA sequence: TGTGCCAGCACCCCCGGACAGACGACTAATGAAAAACTGTTTTTT.

This clone was detected only once. The J gene is TRBJ1-5, the V gene TRBV10-1, with a tentative D call TRBD1 (5 bases). This CDR3 contains 13 residues. Deletions cut 6 bases from V and 4 bases from J, with 10 bases between. Per the germline V gene, CDR1 is WNHNN and CDR2 is SYGVQD (reference sequence). The CDR3, as DNA: TGCGCCAGCAGCGGAGGGGAGAATCAGCCCCAGCATTTT. Amino acids: CASSGGENQPQHF.

The chain uses TRBV9 and TRBJ2-5, with TRBD2 matching over 13 bases. CDR3 size: 18 residues. Germline V gene sequence: CDR1 SGDLS, CDR2 YYNGEE. The junction had 9 bases not matched to a gene; V was cut back by 3 bases and J by 1 base. The CDR3 bases are TGTGCCAGCAGCGGACTAGCGGGGGGCGCTCTTGTCCAAGAGACCCAGTACTTC. Residues: CASSGLAGGALVQETQYF.

The chain uses TRBV2 and TRBJ2-2; possible D gene TRBD1, 5 bases. V shed 2 bases and J shed 2 bases, with 15 bases lying between them. CDR3 length: 17 residues. Germline loops: CDR1 SNHLY, CDR2 FYNNEI. CDR3 bases: TGTGCCAGCAGTGAAAACCAGGGATGGTTCAACACCGGGGAGCTGTTTTTT. Translating gives CASSENQGWFNTGELFF.

The V and J genes are TRBV7-9 and TRBJ2-2, with D perhaps TRBD1 (7 bases). The CDR3 extends over 17 amino acids. The germline gives CDR1 SEHNR, CDR2 FQNEAQ (reference sequence). Trimming cost V 6 bases and J 3 bases, with 20 bases left between them. CDR3 sequence reads: CASRGSGRGAYTGELFF. CDR3 nucleotide sequence: TGTGCCAGCAGGGGTTCCGGCAGGGGGGCATACACCGGGGAGCTGTTTTTT.

The chain has TRBV10-3 and TRBJ1-1; D is unclear. Per the germline V gene, CDR1 is ENHRY and CDR2 is SYGVKD. The CDR3 contains 13 residues. Between the trimmed V and J ends, which lost 7 bases and 1 base, there was a span of 10 bases. The CDR3 DNA sequence: TGTGCCATCAACGGACGGGAGAACACTGAAGCTTTCTTT. It encodes CAINGRENTEAFF.